The text below deals with one T cell receptor beta chain. CDR3 length: 15 residues. With 1 base removed from V and 1 base from J, the gap between germline ends came to 8 bases. Per germline, CDR1 SGHNT and CDR2 YYREEE (reference sequence). Generated by immunoSEQ multiplex PCR, the TCRdb table keeps only in-frame clones and is missing some. The sample shows 60,000 to 75,000 clones, about 89% of them seen only once. The sample comes from a study of blood T cell repertoires in COVID-19. What was sequenced was peripheral blood. This clonotype was sampled from a woman in her fifties or sixties with acute or convalescent COVID-19. The rearrangement joins TRBV5-4 to TRBJ2-2; D may be TRBD1 (5 bases). Here the CDR3 reads CASSLRQGNTGELFF. The CDR3 nucleotides are TGTGCCAGCAGCTTGCGGCAGGGGAACACCGGGGAGCTGTTTTTT.